A single sample is the source of the 7 T cell receptor beta chains below, sequenced in a study of cytomegalovirus exposure and HLA in healthy donors. Some clones are missing from TCRdb's copy, which holds only in-frame ones; the method was immunoSEQ multiplex PCR. The top ten hold approximately 4.9% of the sample, which has 100,000 to 150,000 clones, more than 75% seen once. Sequencing was carried out using PBMCs. These receptors all stem from a man aged 18 to 30 in good health and CMV-seronegative.

This chain connects TRBV14 to TRBJ2-2, with 9 bases that match TRBD1. V lost 1 base, J lost 5 bases, and 8 bases stayed unmatched. The germline gives CDR1 SGHDN, CDR2 FVKESK. The CDR3 runs to 17 residues. CDR3 bases: TGTGCCAGCAGCCAAGGCATGGACAGGGGAGGAACCGGGGAGCTGTTTTTT. Its translation is CASSQGMDRGGTGELFF. Based on the CDR3 plus reference TRBV14 and TRBJ2-2, the full variable domain is EAGVTQFPSHSVIEKGQTVTLRCDPISGHDNLYWYRRVMGKEIKFLLHFVKESKQDESGMPNNRFLAERTGGTYSTLKVQPAELEDSGVYFCASSQGMDRGGTGELFFGEGSRLTVL.

For the CDR3, the DNA is TGTGCCAGCAGCTTGATGCAGGGGAGTAACTATGGCTACACCTTC. Protein sequence: CASSLMQGSNYGYTF. The chain carries TRBV5-6 and TRBJ1-2, with D possibly being TRBD1 (6 bases). CDR1 is SGHDT and CDR2 is YYEEEE in the germline V gene. Trimming removed 1 base at V and 1 base at J, with 11 bases between. This CDR3 contains 15 residues.

The chain employs TRBV6-6 and TRBJ2-7, with D maybe TRBD1 (6 bases). The germline V and J ends were trimmed by 6 bases and 2 bases, with 14 bases remaining between them. The V gene's germline CDR1 is MNHNY and CDR2 SVGAGI (reference sequence). The CDR3 extends over 14 amino acids. CDR3 nucleotide sequence: TGTGCCAGCAGCCCTAGACAGGTACCCTACGAGCAGTACTTC. Translated, it gives CASSPRQVPYEQYF.

J is TRBJ2-3 and V is TRBV9; maybe TRBD2 (6 bases). V was shortened by 0 bases and J by 2 bases, with 19 bases between the two germline ends. The germline V gene encodes CDR1 SGDLS and CDR2 YYNGEE. The CDR3 totals 18 residues. This CDR3 is CASSVGGLSFEPTDTQYF. CDR3 bases: TGTGCCAGCAGCGTAGGTGGACTATCATTTGAGCCCACAGATACGCAGTATTTT.

This clone was seen a single time. The CDR3 spells CASSIPLSASGSREQFF. CDR3 bases: TGTGCCAGTAGTATACCTTTGTCGGCTAGCGGGAGTCGGGAGCAGTTCTTC. This chain joins TRBV19 and TRBJ2-1; 10 bases are shared with TRBD2. The V gene end was trimmed by 2 bases and the J gene end by 10 bases; junction bases not matched to a gene: 14. Germline V lookup: CDR1 LNHDA, CDR2 SQIVND (reference sequence). The CDR3 totals 17 residues.

The CDR3 DNA sequence: TGCGCCAGCAGCACCGGTGGGCAGGGAGAGACCCAGTACTTC. Amino acids: CASSTGGQGETQYF. The V and J genes are TRBV5-1 and TRBJ2-5; TRBD1 might be the D (5 bases). The CDR3 runs 14 residues. From germline, CDR1 is SGHRS and CDR2 YFSETQ. V dropped 4 bases and J dropped 4 bases, with 14 bases sitting between them.

This rearrangement joins TRBV7-6 to TRBJ2-7, with TRBD2 identical over 12 bases. The J segment lost 7 bases and the V segment lost 5 bases, leaving 6 bases of the junction unmatched. CDR3 length: 14 amino acids. Germline V gene data show CDR1 as SGHVS and CDR2 as FNYEAQ. In nucleotides, the CDR3 is TGTGCCAGCAGCCCTCTACTAGCGGGGGGTGAGCAGTACTTC. It encodes CASSPLLAGGEQYF.